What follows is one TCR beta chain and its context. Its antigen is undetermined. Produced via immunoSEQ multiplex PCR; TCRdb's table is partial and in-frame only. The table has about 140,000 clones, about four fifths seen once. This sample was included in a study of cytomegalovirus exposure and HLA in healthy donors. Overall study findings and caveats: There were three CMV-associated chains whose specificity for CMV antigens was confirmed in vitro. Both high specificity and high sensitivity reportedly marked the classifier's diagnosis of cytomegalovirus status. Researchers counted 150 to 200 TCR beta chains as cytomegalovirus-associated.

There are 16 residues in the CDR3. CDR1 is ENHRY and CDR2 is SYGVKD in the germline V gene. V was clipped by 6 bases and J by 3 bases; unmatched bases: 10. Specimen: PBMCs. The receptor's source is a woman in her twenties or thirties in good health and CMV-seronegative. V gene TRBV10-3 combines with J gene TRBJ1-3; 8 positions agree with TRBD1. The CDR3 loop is CAIREGQGADGNTIYF. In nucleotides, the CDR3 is TGTGCCATCAGAGAAGGTCAGGGGGCGGATGGAAACACCATATATTTT.